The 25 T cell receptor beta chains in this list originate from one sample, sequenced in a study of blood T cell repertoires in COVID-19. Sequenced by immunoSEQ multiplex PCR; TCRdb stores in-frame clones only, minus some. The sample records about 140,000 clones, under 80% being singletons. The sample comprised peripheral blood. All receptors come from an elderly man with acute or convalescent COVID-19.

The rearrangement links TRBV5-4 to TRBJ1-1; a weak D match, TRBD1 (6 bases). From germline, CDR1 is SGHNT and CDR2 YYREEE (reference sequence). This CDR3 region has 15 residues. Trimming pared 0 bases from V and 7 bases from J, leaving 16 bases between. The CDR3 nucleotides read TGTGCCAGCAGCTTGGGCTTCTCCCCAGGGGATGAAGCTTTCTTT. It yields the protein CASSLGFSPGDEAFF.

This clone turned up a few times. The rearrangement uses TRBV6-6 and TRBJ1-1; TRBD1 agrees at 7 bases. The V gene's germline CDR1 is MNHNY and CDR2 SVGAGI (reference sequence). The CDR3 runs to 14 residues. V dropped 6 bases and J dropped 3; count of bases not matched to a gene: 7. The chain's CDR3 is CASRRQGVDTEAFF. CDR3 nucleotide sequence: TGTGCCAGCAGGAGACAGGGAGTGGACACTGAAGCTTTCTTT.

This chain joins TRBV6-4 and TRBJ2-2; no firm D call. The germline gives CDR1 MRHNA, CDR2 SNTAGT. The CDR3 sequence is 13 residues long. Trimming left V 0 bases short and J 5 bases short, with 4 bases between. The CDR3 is CASSDSQTGELFF. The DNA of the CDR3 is TGTGCCAGCAGTGACTCACAGACCGGGGAGCTGTTTTTT.

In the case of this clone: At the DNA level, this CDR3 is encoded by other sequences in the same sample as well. CDR3 in DNA: TGCAGCGTTGAACCTAGCGGGAGCACAGATACGCAGTATTTT. It yields the protein CSVEPSGSTDTQYF. The chain employs TRBV29-1 and TRBJ2-3; 8 bases are a match to TRBD2. The CDR3 extends over 14 amino acids. Trimming took 2 bases from V and 0 from J; bases not matched to a gene: 1. The germline CDR1 and CDR2 sequences are SQVTM and ANQGSEA.

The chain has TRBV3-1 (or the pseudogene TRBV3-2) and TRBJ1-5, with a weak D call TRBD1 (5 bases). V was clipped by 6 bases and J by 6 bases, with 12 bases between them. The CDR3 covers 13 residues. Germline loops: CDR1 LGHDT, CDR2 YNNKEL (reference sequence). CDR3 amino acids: CASSVGGGQPQHF. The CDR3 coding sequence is TGTGCCAGCAGTGTCGGGGGGGGTCAGCCCCAGCATTTT.

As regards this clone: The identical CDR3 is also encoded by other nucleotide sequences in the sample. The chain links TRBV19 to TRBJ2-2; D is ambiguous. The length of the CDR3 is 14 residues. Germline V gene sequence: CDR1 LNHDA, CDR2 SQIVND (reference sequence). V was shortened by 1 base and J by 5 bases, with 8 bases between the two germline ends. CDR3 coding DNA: TGTGCCAGTAGTATAGCCCCAGGTACCGGGGAGCTGTTTTTT. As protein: CASSIAPGTGELFF.

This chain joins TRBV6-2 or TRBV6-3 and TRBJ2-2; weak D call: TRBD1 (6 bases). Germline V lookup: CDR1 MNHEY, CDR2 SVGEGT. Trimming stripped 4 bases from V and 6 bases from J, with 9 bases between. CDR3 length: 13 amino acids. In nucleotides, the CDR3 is TGTGCCAGCAGTTCGAGGGGGTCCGGGGAGCTGTTTTTT. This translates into CASSSRGSGELFF.

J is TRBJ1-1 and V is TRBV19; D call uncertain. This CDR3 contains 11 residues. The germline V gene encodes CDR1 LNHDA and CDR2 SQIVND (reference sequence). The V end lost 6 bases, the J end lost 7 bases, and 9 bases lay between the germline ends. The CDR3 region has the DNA TGTGCCAGTAGCTCCCTCGGTGAAGCTTTCTTT. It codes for CASSSLGEAFF. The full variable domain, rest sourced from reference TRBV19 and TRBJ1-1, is DGGITQSPKYLFRKEGQNVTLSCEQNLNHDAMYWYRQDPGQGLRLIYYSQIVNDFQKGDIAEGYSVSREKKESFPLTVTSAQKNPTAFYLCASSSLGEAFFGQGTRLTVV.

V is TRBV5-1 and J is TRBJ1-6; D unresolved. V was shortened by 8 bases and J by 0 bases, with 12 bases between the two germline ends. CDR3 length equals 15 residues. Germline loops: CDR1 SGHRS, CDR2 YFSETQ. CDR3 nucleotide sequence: TGCGCCAGTTCACGACAAAGCTCCTATAATTCACCCCTCCACTTT. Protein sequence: CASSRQSSYNSPLHF.

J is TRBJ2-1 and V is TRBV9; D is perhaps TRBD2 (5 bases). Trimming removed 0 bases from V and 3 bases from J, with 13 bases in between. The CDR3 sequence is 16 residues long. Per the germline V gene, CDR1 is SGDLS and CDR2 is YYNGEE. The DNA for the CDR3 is TGTGCCAGCAGCGTAGGGGATAGCGCGGACTACAATGAGCAGTTCTTC. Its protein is CASSVGDSADYNEQFF.

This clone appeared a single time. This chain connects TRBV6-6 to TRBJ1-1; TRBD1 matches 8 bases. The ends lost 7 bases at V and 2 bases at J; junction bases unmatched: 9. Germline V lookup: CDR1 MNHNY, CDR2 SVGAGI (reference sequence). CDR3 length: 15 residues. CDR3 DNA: TGTGCCAGCACCCCCCGACAGGGGATTAACACTGAAGCTTTCTTT. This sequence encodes CASTPRQGINTEAFF.

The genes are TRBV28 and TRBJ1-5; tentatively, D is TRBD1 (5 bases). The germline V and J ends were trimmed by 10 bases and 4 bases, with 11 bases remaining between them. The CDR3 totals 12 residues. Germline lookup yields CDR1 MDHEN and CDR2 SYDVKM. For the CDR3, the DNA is TGTGCCATCCTAGGGGCGAATCAGCCCCAGCATTTT. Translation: CAILGANQPQHF. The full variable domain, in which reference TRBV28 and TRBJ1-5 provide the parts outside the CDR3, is DVKVTQSSRYLVKRTGEKVFLECVQDMDHENMFWYRQDPGLGLRLIYFSYDVKMKEKGDIPEGYSVSREKKERFSLILESASTNQTSMYLCAILGANQPQHFGDGTRLSIL.

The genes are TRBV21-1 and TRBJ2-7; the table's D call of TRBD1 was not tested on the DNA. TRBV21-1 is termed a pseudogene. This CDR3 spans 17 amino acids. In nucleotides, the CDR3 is TGTGCCAGCAGCAAAGGGGCCCTAACAGGGTCCCACAACGAGCAGTACTTC. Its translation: CASSKGALTGSHNEQYF.

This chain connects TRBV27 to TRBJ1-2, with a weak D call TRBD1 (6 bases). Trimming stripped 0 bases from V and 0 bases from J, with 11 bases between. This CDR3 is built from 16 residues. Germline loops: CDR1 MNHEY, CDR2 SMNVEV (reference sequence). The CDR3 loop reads CASSLSPGGPNYGYTF. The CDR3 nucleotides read TGTGCCAGCAGTTTATCACCGGGGGGGCCTAACTATGGCTACACCTTC.

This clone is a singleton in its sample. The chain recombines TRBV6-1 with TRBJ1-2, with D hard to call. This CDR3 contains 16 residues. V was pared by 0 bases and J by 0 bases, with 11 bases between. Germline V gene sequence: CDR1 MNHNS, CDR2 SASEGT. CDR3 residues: CASSEALLAANYGYTF. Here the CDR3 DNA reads TGTGCCAGCAGTGAAGCCTTATTGGCGGCTAACTATGGCTACACCTTC.

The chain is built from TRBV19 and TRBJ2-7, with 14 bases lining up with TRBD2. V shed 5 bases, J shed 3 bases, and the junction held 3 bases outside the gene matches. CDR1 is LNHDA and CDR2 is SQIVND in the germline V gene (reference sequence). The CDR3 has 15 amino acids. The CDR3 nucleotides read TGTGCCAGTAGTCGGGGACTAGCGGGGGTCTACGAGCAGTACTTC. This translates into CASSRGLAGVYEQYF.

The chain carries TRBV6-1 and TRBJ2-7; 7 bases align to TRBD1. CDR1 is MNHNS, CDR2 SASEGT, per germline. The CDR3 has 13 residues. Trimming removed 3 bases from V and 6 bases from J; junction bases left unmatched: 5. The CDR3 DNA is TGTGCCAGCAGTGAGACAGGGAAAGGCGAGCAGTACTTC. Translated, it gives CASSETGKGEQYF.

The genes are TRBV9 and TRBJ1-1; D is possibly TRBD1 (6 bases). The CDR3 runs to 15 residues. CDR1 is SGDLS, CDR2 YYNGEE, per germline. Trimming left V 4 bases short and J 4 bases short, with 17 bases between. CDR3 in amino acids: CASSPRGTVVTEAFF. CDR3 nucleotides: TGTGCCAGCAGCCCCAGGGGTACGGTGGTCACTGAAGCTTTCTTT. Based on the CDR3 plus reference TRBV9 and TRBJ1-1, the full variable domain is DSGVTQTPKHLITATGQRVTLRCSPRSGDLSVYWYQQSLDQGLQFLIQYYNGEERAKGNILERFSAQQFPDLHSELNLSSLELGDSALYFCASSPRGTVVTEAFFGQGTRLTVV.

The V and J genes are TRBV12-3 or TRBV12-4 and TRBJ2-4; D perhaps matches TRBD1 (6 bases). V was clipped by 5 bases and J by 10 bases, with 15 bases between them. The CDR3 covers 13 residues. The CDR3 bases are TGTGCCAGCAGTGGCGGCCAGGGGATAATTCAGTACTTC. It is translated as CASSGGQGIIQYF.

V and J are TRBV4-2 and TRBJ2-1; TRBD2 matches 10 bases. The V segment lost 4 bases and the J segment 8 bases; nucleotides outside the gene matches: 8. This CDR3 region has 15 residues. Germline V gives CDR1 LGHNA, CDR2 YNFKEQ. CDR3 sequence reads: CASSLSGGAPHEQFF. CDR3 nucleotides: TGTGCCAGCAGCCTGAGCGGGGGGGCCCCCCATGAGCAGTTCTTC.

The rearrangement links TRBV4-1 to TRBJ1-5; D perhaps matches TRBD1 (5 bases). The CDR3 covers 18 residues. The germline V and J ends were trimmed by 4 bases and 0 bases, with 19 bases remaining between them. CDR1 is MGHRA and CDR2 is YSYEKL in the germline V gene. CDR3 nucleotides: TGCGCCAGCAGCCCGACAGACCCCAGGGAATATAGCAATCAGCCCCAGCATTTT. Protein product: CASSPTDPREYSNQPQHF.

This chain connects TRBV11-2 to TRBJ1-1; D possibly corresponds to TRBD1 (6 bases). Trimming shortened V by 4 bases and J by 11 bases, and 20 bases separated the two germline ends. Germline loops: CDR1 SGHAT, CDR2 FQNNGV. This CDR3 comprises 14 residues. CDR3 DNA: TGTGCCAGCAGCTCTAGGGTGGACAGCCAGCGGGCTTTCTTT. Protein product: CASSSRVDSQRAFF.

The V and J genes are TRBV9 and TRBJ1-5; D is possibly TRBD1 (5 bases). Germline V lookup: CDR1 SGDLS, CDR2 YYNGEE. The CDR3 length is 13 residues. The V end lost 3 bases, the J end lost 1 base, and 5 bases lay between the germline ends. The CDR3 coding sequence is TGTGCCAGCAGCGAGGGGAGCAATCAGCCCCAGCATTTT. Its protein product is CASSEGSNQPQHF. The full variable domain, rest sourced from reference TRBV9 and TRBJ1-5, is DSGVTQTPKHLITATGQRVTLRCSPRSGDLSVYWYQQSLDQGLQFLIQYYNGEERAKGNILERFSAQQFPDLHSELNLSSLELGDSALYFCASSEGSNQPQHFGDGTRLSIL.

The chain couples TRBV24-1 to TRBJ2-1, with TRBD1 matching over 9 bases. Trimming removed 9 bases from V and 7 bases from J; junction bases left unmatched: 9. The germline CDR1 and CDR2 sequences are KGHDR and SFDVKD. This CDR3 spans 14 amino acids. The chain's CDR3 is CATALGQGVNEQFF. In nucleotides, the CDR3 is TGTGCCACCGCCCTGGGACAGGGCGTAAATGAGCAGTTCTTC.

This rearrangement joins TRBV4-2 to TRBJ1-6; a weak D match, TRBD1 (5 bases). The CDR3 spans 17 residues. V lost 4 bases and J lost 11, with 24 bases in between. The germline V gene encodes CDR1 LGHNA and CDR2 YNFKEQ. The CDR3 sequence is CASSPGAFQGGIPPLHF. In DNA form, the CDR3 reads TGTGCCAGCAGCCCCGGGGCATTCCAGGGAGGTATTCCACCCCTCCACTTT.